Included here is one T cell receptor (beta chain) sequence, with context. In the original workflow: Counts of nucleated cells, estimated from reference gene primer amplification, were obtained. TCRdb's copy holds only in-frame clones and misses some; the assay was immunoSEQ multiplex PCR. Clonal size and the V and J genes are those of that table, whereas D and trimming came from the DNA. The sample holds over 15,000 clones, 82% seen once. The data belong to a study of blood T cell repertoires in COVID-19. For the study at large: Material from acute and convalescent COVID-19 was sourced from the United States, Italy and Spain. PBMCs, B-cell-depleted T cells, or T cells were the source of the cDNA or gDNA that made up the material.

CDR3 length: 14 residues. Deletions cut 1 base from V and 3 bases from J, with 8 bases between. CDR1 is MNHNS, CDR2 SASEGT, per germline. The source material was peripheral blood. The TCR originated in a human donor in a cohort sampled during active COVID-19. The chain has TRBV6-1 and TRBJ2-3, with TRBD2 as a possible D gene (5 bases). CDR3 DNA sequence: TGTGCCAGCAGTGAAGGAGGGCCTACAGATACGCAGTATTTT. Its protein product is CASSEGGPTDTQYF.